The rows below give T cell receptor beta chains drawn from one sample of a study of cytomegalovirus exposure and HLA in healthy donors. Profiling relied on immunoSEQ multiplex PCR, and the TCRdb table lists in-frame clones only, not all of them. This sample has 150,000 to 250,000 clones, with 79% found just once. Specimen: PBMCs. The receptors were gathered from a woman aged 25 to 39 in good health and CMV-seropositive. The CDR3 runs from the conserved cysteine through the conserved F or W. A D gene is named only where the DNA matches it firmly. Expanded clones are given a class, and other clones once, few, many or no size at all.

v_gene: TRBV4-3
d_gene: -
len: 14
abundance: -
j_gene: TRBJ2-7
CDR3nt: TGCGCCAGCTTGGGTGGCCAGCGTACCTACGAGCAGTACTTC
CDR3aa: CASLGGQRTYEQYF

v_gene: TRBV10-3
d_gene: -
len: 17
abundance: -
j_gene: TRBJ2-1
CDR3nt: TGTGCCATCAGTGCTTTGAATCGGGTTAGCTCCTACAATGAGCAGTTCTTC
CDR3aa: CAISALNRVSSYNEQFF

v_gene: TRBV19
d_gene: TRBD1
len: 18
abundance: -
j_gene: TRBJ1-6
CDR3nt: TGTGCCAGTAGACCACATCGGGACAGGGGGGACTATAATTCACCCCTCCACTTT
CDR3aa: CASRPHRDRGDYNSPLHF

v_gene: TRBV27
d_gene: -
len: 15
abundance: once
j_gene: TRBJ2-2
CDR3nt: TGTGCCAGCAGTTGGGCGGGGCAGAACACCGGGGAGCTGTTTTTT
CDR3aa: CASSWAGQNTGELFF

v_gene: TRBV6-1
d_gene: -
len: 14
abundance: -
j_gene: TRBJ2-7
CDR3nt: TGTGCCAGCAGTGTTTGGGGTCCCGGGGGCGAGCAGTACTTC
CDR3aa: CASSVWGPGGEQYF

v_gene: TRBV14
d_gene: TRBD2
len: 14
abundance: once
j_gene: TRBJ2-1
CDR3nt: TGTGCCAGCAGCTTTAGCCGGGAGGGAGGTGGGCAGTTCTTC
CDR3aa: CASSFSREGGGQFF

v_gene: TRBV6-4
d_gene: -
len: 15
abundance: -
j_gene: TRBJ2-1
CDR3nt: TGTGCCAGCAGTCGTGACGGGAGCTCCTACAATGAGCAGTTCTTC
CDR3aa: CASSRDGSSYNEQFF

v_gene: TRBV5-4
d_gene: TRBD2
len: 15
abundance: once
j_gene: TRBJ2-1
CDR3nt: TGTGCCAGCAGCAAGACTAGCGGGGAGTACAATGAGCAGTTCTTC
CDR3aa: CASSKTSGEYNEQFF

v_gene: TRBV7-9
d_gene: TRBD1
len: 15
abundance: few
j_gene: TRBJ1-1
CDR3nt: TGTGCCAGCAGCTTGTTGACAGGGGGCAACACTGAAGCTTTCTTT
CDR3aa: CASSLLTGGNTEAFF

v_gene: TRBV4-2
d_gene: TRBD2
len: 14
abundance: -
j_gene: TRBJ2-7
CDR3nt: TGTGCCAGCAGCCAAGTAAGCGGGGGTCACGAGCAGTACTTC
CDR3aa: CASSQVSGGHEQYF

v_gene: TRBV27
d_gene: -
len: 16
abundance: -
j_gene: TRBJ1-6
CDR3nt: TGCGCCAGCACCCCTCGAATCGGCTCCTATAATTCACCCCTCCACTTT
CDR3aa: CASTPRIGSYNSPLHF

v_gene: TRBV13
d_gene: -
len: 15
abundance: -
j_gene: TRBJ2-7
CDR3nt: TGTGCCAGCAGCTTAGAGGGGGACAAAAACTACGAGCAGTACTTC
CDR3aa: CASSLEGDKNYEQYF

v_gene: TRBV6-1
d_gene: -
len: 13
abundance: -
j_gene: TRBJ1-5
CDR3nt: TGTGCCAGCAGTGAATCGAACAGGGCCCTACGACATTTT
CDR3aa: CASSESNRALRHF

v_gene: TRBV27
d_gene: TRBD1
len: 14
abundance: once
j_gene: TRBJ2-7
CDR3nt: TGTGCCAGCAGAGACAGGGGGGCCTCCTACGAGCAGTACTTC
CDR3aa: CASRDRGASYEQYF

v_gene: TRBV6-5
d_gene: -
len: 14
abundance: -
j_gene: TRBJ1-4
CDR3nt: TGTGCCAGCAGTTACTCTGCGACTAATGAAAAACTGTTTTTT
CDR3aa: CASSYSATNEKLFF

v_gene: TRBV2
d_gene: TRBD1
len: 12
abundance: -
j_gene: TRBJ1-1
CDR3nt: TGTGCCAGCAGGGGACAGGGCACTGAAGCTTTCTTT
CDR3aa: CASRGQGTEAFF

v_gene: TRBV10-3
d_gene: TRBD1
len: 14
abundance: -
j_gene: TRBJ2-1
CDR3nt: TGTGCCATCAGTGATGGGACAGGGGACAGGGAGCAGTTCTTC
CDR3aa: CAISDGTGDREQFF

v_gene: TRBV27
d_gene: -
len: 16
abundance: -
j_gene: TRBJ2-3
CDR3nt: TGTGCCAGCAGCTTATCCACAGGGAGTGGTGCAGATACGCAGTATTTT
CDR3aa: CASSLSTGSGADTQYF

v_gene: TRBV7-9
d_gene: -
len: 13
abundance: -
j_gene: TRBJ1-4
CDR3nt: TGTGCCAGCAGTAGGGCGGGTAATGAAAAACTGTTTTTT
CDR3aa: CASSRAGNEKLFF

v_gene: TRBV6-5
d_gene: -
len: 15
abundance: -
j_gene: TRBJ2-7
CDR3nt: TGTGCCAGCAGTTCGGACACCGGAAGCTCCTACGAGCAGTACTTC
CDR3aa: CASSSDTGSSYEQYF

v_gene: TRBV5-1
d_gene: TRBD1
len: 14
abundance: -
j_gene: TRBJ2-3
CDR3nt: TGCGCCAGTTTCCAGGGACAGTCCACAGATACGCAGTATTTT
CDR3aa: CASFQGQSTDTQYF

v_gene: TRBV10-3
d_gene: -
len: 14
abundance: -
j_gene: TRBJ1-3
CDR3nt: TGTGCCATCAGGGATGGGGGGACTGGAAACACCATATATTTT
CDR3aa: CAIRDGGTGNTIYF

v_gene: TRBV27
d_gene: -
len: 15
abundance: -
j_gene: TRBJ2-2
CDR3nt: TGTGCCAGCAGTTTATCGAACGTAGCCCCCGGGGAGCTGTTTTTT
CDR3aa: CASSLSNVAPGELFF

v_gene: TRBV25-1
d_gene: TRBD1
len: 16
abundance: -
j_gene: TRBJ1-4
CDR3nt: TGTGCCAGCAGTGAATCTTACGGACAGGGGGATGAAAAACTGTTTTTT
CDR3aa: CASSESYGQGDEKLFF

v_gene: TRBV2
d_gene: TRBD2
len: 16
abundance: -
j_gene: TRBJ2-3
CDR3nt: TGTGCCAGCAGTGCTGAACTAGCGGGAAGCCAAGATACGCAGTATTTT
CDR3aa: CASSAELAGSQDTQYF

v_gene: TRBV7-2
d_gene: TRBD1
len: 14
abundance: -
j_gene: TRBJ1-1
CDR3nt: TGTGCCAGCAGCTTAGCGCACAGGGGTGGTGAAGCTTTCTTT
CDR3aa: CASSLAHRGGEAFF

v_gene: TRBV11-2
d_gene: TRBD1
len: 14
abundance: once
j_gene: TRBJ1-6
CDR3nt: TGTGCCAGCAGCCAGGGACAGGGGACATCACCCCTCCACTTT
CDR3aa: CASSQGQGTSPLHF

v_gene: TRBV5-4
d_gene: TRBD2
len: 18
abundance: few
j_gene: TRBJ2-2
CDR3nt: TGTGCCAGCAGCTCCGGGACTAGCGGGGGACTGAACACCGGGGAGCTGTTTTTT
CDR3aa: CASSSGTSGGLNTGELFF

v_gene: TRBV5-1
d_gene: -
len: 13
abundance: -
j_gene: TRBJ1-2
CDR3nt: TGCGCCAGCAGCTCCAAGGGGGACTATGGCTACACCTTC
CDR3aa: CASSSKGDYGYTF

v_gene: TRBV30
d_gene: -
len: 14
abundance: once
j_gene: TRBJ2-7
CDR3nt: TGTGCCTGGAGTAGTAGCGTTGAAAATTACGAGCAGTACTTC
CDR3aa: CAWSSSVENYEQYF

v_gene: TRBV10-3
d_gene: -
len: 13
abundance: -
j_gene: TRBJ1-2
CDR3nt: TGTGCCATCGAGTCGGCGATGGAGCATGGCTACACCTTC
CDR3aa: CAIESAMEHGYTF

v_gene: TRBV6-1
d_gene: TRBD1
len: 14
abundance: -
j_gene: TRBJ1-1
CDR3nt: TGTGCCAGCTGGGGACAGGTTATGAACACTGAAGCTTTCTTT
CDR3aa: CASWGQVMNTEAFF

v_gene: TRBV18
d_gene: -
len: 12
abundance: -
j_gene: TRBJ2-5
CDR3nt: TGTGCCAGCTCACCAGGGGGGGAGACCCAGTACTTC
CDR3aa: CASSPGGETQYF

v_gene: TRBV4-1
d_gene: -
len: 14
abundance: -
j_gene: TRBJ1-2
CDR3nt: TGCGCCAGCAGCCGGGGGGGAAGCGACTATGGCTACACCTTC
CDR3aa: CASSRGGSDYGYTF

v_gene: TRBV19
d_gene: TRBD1
len: 15
abundance: -
j_gene: TRBJ2-7
CDR3nt: TGTGCCAGTAGTATTGGCCGGGGACAGGGGTACGAGCAGTACTTC
CDR3aa: CASSIGRGQGYEQYF

v_gene: TRBV10-3
d_gene: -
len: 13
abundance: -
j_gene: TRBJ1-1
CDR3nt: TGTGCCATCATGGGGCAGGGGAACACTGAAGCTTTCTTT
CDR3aa: CAIMGQGNTEAFF

v_gene: TRBV9
d_gene: -
len: 16
abundance: -
j_gene: TRBJ1-6
CDR3nt: TGTGCCAGCAGCCCAGGTGATATCTCCTATAATTCACCCCTCCACTTT
CDR3aa: CASSPGDISYNSPLHF

v_gene: TRBV29-1
d_gene: -
len: 14
abundance: -
j_gene: TRBJ1-2
CDR3nt: TGCAGCGTCCGGGGGGGGGAAAGGGGCTATGGCTACACCTTC
CDR3aa: CSVRGGERGYGYTF

v_gene: TRBV27
d_gene: TRBD1
len: 17
abundance: -
j_gene: TRBJ1-1
CDR3nt: TGTGCCAGCAGTTTATGGGGGACAGGAGATGGGAACACTGAAGCTTTCTTT
CDR3aa: CASSLWGTGDGNTEAFF

v_gene: TRBV25-1
d_gene: TRBD1
len: 14
abundance: -
j_gene: TRBJ1-5
CDR3nt: TGTGCCAGCAGTGGACAGGGGGCCGGCCAGCCCCAGCATTTT
CDR3aa: CASSGQGAGQPQHF

v_gene: TRBV11-1
d_gene: -
len: 12
abundance: -
j_gene: TRBJ1-1
CDR3nt: TGTGCCAGCACCCCGTTGAACACTGAAGCTTTCTTT
CDR3aa: CASTPLNTEAFF

v_gene: TRBV5-5
d_gene: -
len: 13
abundance: -
j_gene: TRBJ1-5
CDR3nt: TGTGCCAACGCCTTCCAGAGCAATCAGCCCCAGCATTTT
CDR3aa: CANAFQSNQPQHF

v_gene: TRBV18
d_gene: -
len: 14
abundance: -
j_gene: TRBJ1-2
CDR3nt: TGTGCCAGCTCCCCGACTCGGGGGATAGGCGGCTACACCTTC
CDR3aa: CASSPTRGIGGYTF

v_gene: TRBV27
d_gene: -
len: 14
abundance: -
j_gene: TRBJ2-7
CDR3nt: TGTGCCAGCAGTTTCCGGAGTGAGACCTACGAGCAGTACTTC
CDR3aa: CASSFRSETYEQYF

v_gene: TRBV9
d_gene: -
len: 14
abundance: -
j_gene: TRBJ2-5
CDR3nt: TGTGCCAGCAGCGTATTCGGGAACCAAGAGACCCAGTACTTC
CDR3aa: CASSVFGNQETQYF

v_gene: TRBV7-9
d_gene: -
len: 12
abundance: -
j_gene: TRBJ2-7
CDR3nt: TGTGCCAGCAGCTTAGCCGCGTCCGAGCAGTACTTC
CDR3aa: CASSLAASEQYF

v_gene: TRBV5-8
d_gene: -
len: 12
abundance: few
j_gene: TRBJ1-1
CDR3nt: TGTGCCAGCAGCTTATGGGGGGCTGAAGCTTTCTTT
CDR3aa: CASSLWGAEAFF

v_gene: TRBV7-9
d_gene: -
len: 15
abundance: -
j_gene: TRBJ2-2
CDR3nt: TGTGCCAGCAGCAACGTCGAGGTGAACACCGGGGAGCTGTTTTTT
CDR3aa: CASSNVEVNTGELFF